A single sample gave rise to the 9 T cell receptor beta chains below, sequenced in a study of T cells after posttransplantation cyclophosphamide. The repertoire was sequenced with immunoSEQ multiplex PCR; TCRdb's copy has only in-frame clones and lacks some. In the table there are tens of thousands of clones, about 91% of which are singletons. Specimen: PBMCs. The receptors derive from a woman in her forties or fifties in good health and a related stem cell transplant donor.

The CDR3: CASSENAGGIYGYTF. CDR3 in DNA: TGTGCCAGCAGTGAAAACGCAGGGGGGATCTATGGCTACACCTTC. This chain connects TRBV6-1 to TRBJ1-2; 7 bases line up with TRBD1. V trimming: 2 bases; J trimming: 4 bases; junction bases outside the gene matches: 7. The CDR3 spans 15 residues. Germline V gives CDR1 MNHNS, CDR2 SASEGT.

V gene TRBV7-9 combines with J gene TRBJ2-6, with 9 bases matching TRBD1. The ends lost 4 bases at V and 2 bases at J; junction bases unmatched: 12. This CDR3 contains 19 residues. Germline-derived CDR1 and CDR2 are SEHNR and FQNEAQ (reference sequence). The CDR3 protein is CASSSVVETGGPGANVLTF. CDR3 nucleotide sequence: TGTGCCAGCAGCTCCGTCGTGGAGACAGGGGGTCCTGGGGCCAACGTCCTGACTTTC.

The count of this clone is one. At one end, the junction sequence differs from germline, possibly due to a read error. The sample holds other DNA sequences that translate to the same CDR3. The gene calls are TRBV12-5 and TRBJ1-6; 12 bases are shared with TRBD1. This CDR3 region has 18 residues. Germline CDR1 is LGHNT and CDR2 is FRNRAP. The CDR3 sequence is CASGLGRDRGLVNSPLHF. CDR3 DNA sequence: TGTGCTAGTGGTTTGGGCCGGGACAGGGGGCTTGTTAATTCCCCCCTCCACTTT.

The chain is built from TRBV4-2 and TRBJ2-7; 11 bases match TRBD2. The V and J ends lost 4 bases and 2 bases, in that order; junction bases with no gene match: 4. The germline gives CDR1 LGHNA, CDR2 YNFKEQ. The CDR3 covers 15 residues. The DNA for the CDR3 is TGTGCCAGCAGCCTATTTAGCGGGGGGGCCTACGAGCAGTACTTC. This codes for CASSLFSGGAYEQYF.

This chain uses TRBV19 with TRBJ1-2, with 7 bases matching TRBD1. Germline trimming cut 4 bases from V and 0 bases from J; bases unmatched to any gene: 20. Looked up from germline, CDR1 is LNHDA and CDR2 is SQIVND (reference sequence). The CDR3 consists of 20 residues. The CDR3 is CASSTKLQGSQGRTNYGYTF. The CDR3 bases are TGTGCCAGTAGTACGAAATTACAGGGGTCACAGGGTCGAACTAACTATGGCTACACCTTC.

The chain recombines TRBV5-6 with TRBJ2-7; the D gene is possibly TRBD2 (6 bases). The CDR3 loop spans 13 amino acids. Germline loops: CDR1 SGHDT, CDR2 YYEEEE. Between the trimmed V and J ends, which lost 2 bases and 5 bases, there was a span of 11 bases. The CDR3 sequence: CASSLGREDEQYF. CDR3 DNA sequence: TGTGCCAGCAGCTTAGGAAGGGAGGACGAGCAGTACTTC.

This clone was observed once. The CDR3 protein is CASSLMGQGARSETQYF. For the CDR3, the DNA is TGCGCCAGCAGCTTGATGGGACAGGGGGCAAGGTCGGAGACCCAGTACTTC. The rearrangement links TRBV5-1 to TRBJ2-5, with 12 bases that match TRBD1. The trim removed 1 base at V and 5 bases at J, leaving 9 bases unmatched. Looked up from germline, CDR1 is SGHRS and CDR2 is YFSETQ. The CDR3 has 17 amino acids.

V is TRBV16 and J is TRBJ1-5, with D unclear. The V gene's germline CDR1 is KGHSY and CDR2 FQNENV. V lost 0 bases and J 0 bases, leaving 6 bases between the germline ends. The CDR3 is 15 residues long. CDR3 sequence (DNA): TGTGCCAGCAGCCAATCCGCGGATAGCAATCAGCCCCAGCATTTT. As protein: CASSQSADSNQPQHF.

The V gene is TRBV15, the J gene TRBJ2-7, with a weak D call TRBD1 (7 bases). CDR3 length equals 16 residues. Germline V gives CDR1 LNHNV, CDR2 YYDKDF (reference sequence). Trimming shortened V by 1 base and J by 3 bases, and 16 bases separated the two germline ends. This chain's CDR3 is CATSRGGVAGGYEQYF. The DNA for the CDR3 is TGTGCCACCAGCAGAGGGGGGGTGGCAGGGGGCTACGAGCAGTACTTC.